What follows are 32 T cell receptor beta chains derived from one specimen sequenced in a study of T cells in Graves' hyperthyroidism and ophthalmopathy. Template material for amplifying TCR beta CDR3 regions consisted of RNA transcripts. A set of HTBI primers served as the primers for a first-round RT-PCR of the TCR CDR3. Using its own MiXCR run on the multiplex PCR reads, TCRdb lists one record per CDR3 protein. The sample records about 92,000 distinct CDR3 sequences, 51% being singletons. The sequenced material came from blood. The receptors come from a woman in her thirties or forties with Graves' hyperthyroidism.

The rearrangement links TRBV19 to TRBJ2-2; 10 positions agree with TRBD2. V was pared by 5 bases and J by 4 bases, with 16 bases of the junction left unmatched. The length of the CDR3 is 19 residues. Per germline, CDR1 LNHDA and CDR2 SQIVND (reference sequence). The CDR3 is CASSPHEASGRGITGELFF. The CDR3 bases are TGTGCCAGTAGTCCCCACGAGGCTAGCGGGAGAGGGATCACCGGGGAGCTGTTTTTT. The variable domain in full, with the rest retrieved from reference TRBV19 and TRBJ2-2, is DGGITQSPKYLFRKEGQNVTLSCEQNLNHDAMYWYRQDPGQGLRLIYYSQIVNDFQKGDIAEGYSVSREKKESFPLTVTSAQKNPTAFYLCASSPHEASGRGITGELFFGEGSRLTVL.

The rearrangement links TRBV15 to TRBJ1-2, with D possibly TRBD1 on 5 matching bases. Germline CDR1 LNHNV, CDR2 YYDKDF (reference sequence). V shed 5 bases and J shed 7 bases, with 14 bases lying between them. The CDR3 has 13 amino acids. The CDR3 coding sequence is TGTGCCACCAGCCCCCGAGGGGCAACTGGCTACACCTTC. It translates to CATSPRGATGYTF.

On this clonotype itself: A clone one base away is much larger, so this may be a read error. The CDR3 loop reads CASGQRVFSLHEKLFF. DNA for the CDR3: TGTGCCAGCGGACAAAGGGTCTTTTCTCTCCATGAAAAACTGTTTTTT. The J gene is TRBJ1-4, the V gene TRBV2; a possible D gene is TRBD1 (5 bases). The germline V gene has CDR1 SNHLY and CDR2 FYNNEI. V gave up 8 bases and J gave up 6 bases, with 22 bases separating them. The CDR3 runs 16 residues.

This clonotype was counted many times. CDR3 nucleotides: TGTGCCACCAGTGAGGGAGAGACCCAGTACTTC. Its translation is CATSEGETQYF. The J gene is TRBJ2-5, the V gene TRBV24-1; D not certain. Germline CDR1 is KGHDR and CDR2 is SFDVKD. V was pared by 4 bases and J by 4 bases, with 3 bases between. The CDR3 has 11 amino acids.

The chain has TRBV29-1 and TRBJ1-1; no clear D. Germline values: CDR1 SQVTM, CDR2 ANQGSEA. V was shortened by 7 bases and J by 0 bases, with 21 bases between the two germline ends. CDR3 length: 16 residues. The CDR3 loop is CSATPLAGFVNTEAFF. Here the CDR3 DNA reads TGCAGCGCCACCCCTCTGGCCGGATTTGTGAACACTGAAGCTTTCTTT.

This clonotype was seen ten or more times. V and J are TRBV10-3 and TRBJ1-1; 7 positions match TRBD1. Germline CDR1 ENHRY, CDR2 SYGVKD. V was clipped by 4 bases and J by 1 base; unmatched bases: 3. The CDR3 is 14 residues long. CDR3 nucleotides: TGTGCCATCAGTGTAGGGGGCCCGAACACTGAAGCTTTCTTT. Its translation: CAISVGGPNTEAFF.

This clonotype was seen repeatedly, ten times or more. The chain recombines TRBV19 with TRBJ1-1; TRBD1 aligns across 7 bases. V trimming: 6 bases; J trimming: 6 bases; junction bases outside the gene matches: 13. The CDR3 totals 15 residues. Per the germline V gene, CDR1 is LNHDA and CDR2 is SQIVND (reference sequence). CDR3 residues: CASRQPNRGVAEAFF. Written as DNA, the CDR3 is TGTGCCAGTAGACAACCTAACAGGGGCGTAGCTGAAGCTTTCTTT.

The gene calls are TRBV7-9 and TRBJ2-7; unclear D gene. This CDR3 region has 11 residues. Trimming took 11 bases from V and 5 from J, leaving 13 bases between them. Germline lookup yields CDR1 SEHNR and CDR2 FQNEAQ (reference sequence). The CDR3: CASGYGDEQYF. The DNA for the CDR3 is TGTGCCTCTGGGTATGGGGACGAGCAGTACTTC. Variable domain in full (rest from reference TRBV7-9 and TRBJ2-7): DTGVSQNPRHKITKRGQNVTFRCDPISEHNRLYWYRQTLGQGPEFLTYFQNEAQLEKSRLLSDRFSAERPKGSFSTLEIQRTEQGDSAMYLCASGYGDEQYFGPGTRLTVT.

The chain employs TRBV7-9 and TRBJ1-2, with a tentative D call TRBD1 (6 bases). This CDR3 spans 13 amino acids. V lost 5 bases to trimming and J lost 8 bases, with 15 bases between them. CDR1 is SEHNR, CDR2 FQNEAQ, per germline (reference sequence). The CDR3 nucleotides are TGTGCCAGCAGCCTAGGGCACAGGGACGGCTACACCTTC. This codes for CASSLGHRDGYTF. Complete variable domain (other parts from reference TRBV7-9 and TRBJ1-2): DTGVSQNPRHKITKRGQNVTFRCDPISEHNRLYWYRQTLGQGPEFLTYFQNEAQLEKSRLLSDRFSAERPKGSFSTLEIQRTEQGDSAMYLCASSLGHRDGYTFGSGTRLTVV.

V gene TRBV7-2 combines with J gene TRBJ2-5; D ambiguous. Germline lookup yields CDR1 SGHTA and CDR2 FQGNSA. V lost 6 bases and J lost 4, with 24 bases in between. This CDR3 is 17 amino acids long. The CDR3 region is CASSSPFRGLFGETQYF. In DNA form, the CDR3 reads TGTGCCAGCAGTTCCCCCTTCAGAGGATTATTTGGAGAGACCCAGTACTTC. Looking up the rest from reference TRBV7-2 and TRBJ2-5 gives the full variable domain: GAGVSQSPSNKVTEKGKDVELRCDPISGHTALYWYRQSLGQGLEFLIYFQGNSAPDKSGLPSDRFSAERTGGSVSTLTIQRTQQEDSAVYLCASSSPFRGLFGETQYFGPGTRLLVL.

Only a few counts were recorded for this clonotype. V is TRBV7-3 and J is TRBJ2-2, with no clear D. This CDR3 has 16 amino acids. CDR1 is SGHTA, CDR2 FQGTGA, per germline. V was shortened by 0 bases and J by 0 bases, with 8 bases between the two germline ends. In DNA, the CDR3 is TGTGCCAGCAGCTTAACGGACGGGCCGAACACCGGGGAGCTGTTTTTT. Residues: CASSLTDGPNTGELFF.

The chain employs TRBV25-1 and TRBJ1-6, with 10 bases fitting TRBD1. V shed 6 bases, J shed 8 bases, and the junction held 4 bases outside the gene matches. Looked up from germline, CDR1 is MGHDK and CDR2 is SYGVNS. This CDR3 has 14 residues. In nucleotides, the CDR3 is TGTGCCAGCAGCCAGGGACAGGGGTATTCACCCCTCCACTTT. Its translation is CASSQGQGYSPLHF.

The chain joins TRBV20-1 to TRBJ2-7; D ambiguous. Germline CDR1 is DFQATT and CDR2 is SNEGSKA (reference sequence). CDR3 length: 16 residues. Trimming shortened V by 0 bases and J by 0 bases, and 15 bases separated the two germline ends. In nucleotides, the CDR3 is TGCAGTGCTAGAGATCTGCAAAGGCTTTCCTCCTACGAGCAGTACTTC. It is translated as CSARDLQRLSSYEQYF.

V usage is TRBV11-2 and J usage is TRBJ2-3; D uncertain. The CDR3 spans 12 residues. Germline-derived CDR1 and CDR2 are SGHAT and FQNNGV. Trimming took off 2 bases at V and 4 bases at J, with 4 bases between the two ends. CDR3 loop: CASSLYPDTQYF. CDR3 in DNA: TGTGCCAGCAGCTTATATCCAGATACGCAGTATTTT.

The chain links TRBV20-1 to TRBJ2-7; TRBD1 matches 11 bases. After removal of 8 bases from V and 5 bases from J, the junction contained 11 bases not matched to a gene. The length of the CDR3 is 14 residues. The germline V gene encodes CDR1 DFQATT and CDR2 SNEGSKA (reference sequence). The CDR3 protein is CSTLARTGGNEQYF. DNA for the CDR3: TGCAGTACCCTGGCCCGGACAGGGGGCAACGAGCAGTACTTC.

This clonotype was counted many times. The V call is TRBV12-3 or TRBV12-4, the J call TRBJ1-1; no clear D. This CDR3 spans 12 amino acids. V gave up 4 bases and J gave up 1 base, with 4 bases separating them. The CDR3 spells CASSSKNTEAFF. The DNA of the CDR3 is TGTGCCAGCAGTTCAAAGAACACTGAAGCTTTCTTT.

The chain recombines TRBV29-1 with TRBJ2-5, with 8 nucleotides matching TRBD1. Germline V CDR1 and CDR2: SQVTM, ANQGSEA. The CDR3 is 11 amino acids. V was pared by 8 bases and J by 3 bases, with 2 bases of the junction left unmatched. The CDR3 is CSPDREETQYF. The CDR3 DNA is TGCAGCCCGGACAGGGAAGAGACCCAGTACTTC. Filled out from reference TRBV29-1 and TRBJ2-5, the complete variable domain reads SAVISQKPSRDICQRGTSLTIQCQVDSQVTMMFWYRQQPGQSLTLIATANQGSEATYESGFVIDKFPISRPNLTFSTLTVSNMSPEDSSIYLCSPDREETQYFGPGTRLLVL.

This clonotype was seen repeatedly, ten times or more. The chain recombines TRBV10-1 with TRBJ2-7; 7 bases are a match to TRBD1. Per germline, CDR1 WNHNN and CDR2 SYGVQD (reference sequence). Trimming at V came to 7 bases and at J to 0 bases, leaving 0 bases not matched to a gene. This CDR3 contains 12 residues. The CDR3 region is CASKGASYEQYF. CDR3 coding DNA: TGCGCCAGCAAGGGGGCCTCCTACGAGCAGTACTTC.

This clonotype was recorded at least ten times. The CDR3 reads CASSLVGGRGETQYF. CDR3 bases: TGCGCCAGCAGCTTGGTGGGAGGGCGAGGAGAGACCCAGTACTTC. The rearrangement links TRBV5-1 to TRBJ2-5, with TRBD2 matching 7 bases. The V segment lost 0 bases and the J segment 4 bases; nucleotides outside the gene matches: 6. The CDR3 covers 15 residues. CDR1 SGHRS and CDR2 YFSETQ come from the germline V gene.

This clonotype has a count of ten or more. The V call is TRBV7-9, the J call TRBJ2-5; 8 bases line up with TRBD1. The length of the CDR3 is 15 residues. Unmatched junction bases numbered 6, after V lost 0 bases and J lost 6 bases. The germline V gene has CDR1 SEHNR and CDR2 FQNEAQ (reference sequence). Here the CDR3 reads CASSLASGGGKTQYF. DNA for the CDR3: TGTGCCAGCAGCTTAGCCTCAGGGGGCGGGAAGACCCAGTACTTC.

The J gene is TRBJ2-5, the V gene TRBV28, with D perhaps TRBD1 (5 bases). Trimming took 10 bases from V and 1 from J, leaving 19 bases between them. CDR1 MDHEN and CDR2 SYDVKM come from the germline V gene. This CDR3 contains 15 residues. In DNA, the CDR3 is TGTGCCACTTCTCTGGGCAGGGTAACCCAAGAGACCCAGTACTTC. It is translated as CATSLGRVTQETQYF.

The gene calls are TRBV29-1 and TRBJ1-1, with 7 bases identical to TRBD1. Trimming at V came to 6 bases and at J to 5 bases, leaving 6 bases not matched to a gene. The germline gives CDR1 SQVTM, CDR2 ANQGSEA. The CDR3 has 12 amino acids. This CDR3 reads CSVPDRATEAFF. CDR3 sequence (DNA): TGCAGCGTGCCCGACAGGGCAACTGAAGCTTTCTTT. Full variable domain (missing parts from reference TRBV29-1 and TRBJ1-1): SAVISQKPSRDICQRGTSLTIQCQVDSQVTMMFWYRQQPGQSLTLIATANQGSEATYESGFVIDKFPISRPNLTFSTLTVSNMSPEDSSIYLCSVPDRATEAFFGQGTRLTVV.

The J gene is TRBJ2-5, the V gene TRBV20-1; 10 bases match TRBD1. The germline V gene encodes CDR1 DFQATT and CDR2 SNEGSKA (reference sequence). The V segment lost 5 bases and the J segment 5 bases; nucleotides outside the gene matches: 2. The CDR3 consists of 12 residues. The CDR3 nucleotides read TGCAGTGCTGCGACAGGGGGCGAGACCCAGTACTTC. Translation gives CSAATGGETQYF.

This clonotype showed up many times. The J gene is TRBJ2-2, the V gene TRBV20-1; no definite D call. V was cut by 1 base and J by 2 bases, with 11 bases left in between. The CDR3 runs to 15 residues. In germline, CDR1 is DFQATT, CDR2 SNEGSKA (reference sequence). CDR3 sequence: CSARGLVGNTGELFF. The CDR3 DNA sequence: TGCAGTGCTAGAGGGCTAGTAGGTAACACCGGGGAGCTGTTTTTT.

This clonotype occurred many times. This chain connects TRBV5-1 to TRBJ2-7, with a possible D match to TRBD1 (6 bases). V gave up 3 bases and J gave up 2 bases, with 12 bases separating them. The CDR3 covers 14 residues. CDR1 is SGHRS, CDR2 YFSETQ, per germline. CDR3 bases: TGCGCCAGCAGCTATAGGGACATGACCTACGAGCAGTACTTC. This gives the protein CASSYRDMTYEQYF.

This clonotype was found a few times. CDR3 amino acids: CSVGRSTDEQYF. The DNA for the CDR3 is TGCAGCGTAGGACGGTCTACGGACGAGCAGTACTTC. This chain connects TRBV29-1 to TRBJ2-7; D is unresolved. The CDR3 covers 12 residues. Deletions cut 6 bases from V and 5 bases from J, with 14 bases between. Germline V gene data show CDR1 as SQVTM and CDR2 as ANQGSEA.

The chain recombines TRBV14 with TRBJ1-2, with TRBD1 matching 9 bases. V was pared by 3 bases and J by 1 base, with 3 bases of the junction left unmatched. The CDR3 totals 15 residues. CDR1 and CDR2 from the germline V gene are SGHDN and FVKESK. DNA for the CDR3: TGTGCCAGCAGCCAGGGGACAGGGATTAACTATGGCTACACCTTC. Translated: CASSQGTGINYGYTF.

The rearrangement uses TRBV7-9 and TRBJ2-7, with TRBD2 matching over 8 bases. Germline V gene sequence: CDR1 SEHNR, CDR2 FQNEAQ (reference sequence). The CDR3 is 16 residues long. The V segment lost 0 bases and the J segment 3 bases; nucleotides outside the gene matches: 7. The CDR3 is CASSLALGLAGYEQYF. The CDR3 coding sequence is TGTGCCAGCAGCTTAGCTCTGGGGCTAGCGGGCTACGAGCAGTACTTC. Drawing the rest from reference TRBV7-9 and TRBJ2-7, the complete variable domain is DTGVSQNPRHKITKRGQNVTFRCDPISEHNRLYWYRQTLGQGPEFLTYFQNEAQLEKSRLLSDRFSAERPKGSFSTLEIQRTEQGDSAMYLCASSLALGLAGYEQYFGPGTRLTVT.

The table lists this clonotype with a count of one. The chain combines TRBV7-9 with TRBJ1-4, with D unresolved. Germline values: CDR1 SEHNR, CDR2 FQNEAQ (reference sequence). With 5 bases removed from V and 4 bases from J, the gap between germline ends came to 11 bases. This CDR3 has 14 residues. The CDR3: CASSPDGLNEKLFF. The CDR3 DNA reads as TGTGCCAGCAGCCCCGACGGGCTTAATGAAAAACTGTTTTTT.

This clonotype was seen many times. The chain couples TRBV20-1 to TRBJ2-7; the D gene is possibly TRBD1 (6 bases). Germline CDR1 is DFQATT and CDR2 is SNEGSKA (reference sequence). The germline V and J ends were trimmed by 5 bases and 0 bases, with 11 bases remaining between them. The CDR3 runs to 13 residues. Here the CDR3 DNA reads TGCAGTGCTGACGACAGGAGCTCCTACGAGCAGTACTTC. This translates into CSADDRSSYEQYF.

The chain uses TRBV2 and TRBJ1-1, with 7 bases identical to TRBD1. V was clipped by 7 bases and J by 11 bases; unmatched bases: 7. CDR1 is SNHLY, CDR2 FYNNEI, per germline. The CDR3 has 11 amino acids. In DNA form, the CDR3 reads TGTGCCAGCACCCTCGACAGGGAGGCTTTCTTT. Its translation: CASTLDREAFF.

The chain combines TRBV7-8 with TRBJ1-3; D unclear. Germline V gives CDR1 SGHVS, CDR2 FQNEAQ. V was shortened by 1 base and J by 7 bases, with 8 bases between the two germline ends. The CDR3 has 13 amino acids. CDR3 DNA: TGTGCCAGCAGCTTAGGCGGACGGAACACCATATATTTT. Translation gives CASSLGGRNTIYF.